The 2 T cell receptor beta chains below were found in one sample sequenced in a study of shared clonotypes between healthy human individuals. Profiling relied on immunoSEQ multiplex PCR, and the TCRdb table lists in-frame clones only, not all of them. The data hold hundreds of thousands of clones, with 97% observed a single time. The specimen sequenced was naive CD4+ T cells sorted from blood. This sample's subset: CD45RA+ positively selected. Receptor source: a woman aged 25 to 39 in good health.

The rearrangement uses TRBV5-1 and TRBJ2-3, with 7 positions matching TRBD1. The germline V gene encodes CDR1 SGHRS and CDR2 YFSETQ. With 4 bases clipped from V and 0 bases from J, the junction kept 2 bases outside the gene matches. The CDR3 contains 14 residues. CDR3 nucleotides: TGCGCCAGCAGCGGGGGACAGAGCACAGATACGCAGTATTTT. This encodes CASSGGQSTDTQYF.

The chain is built from TRBV2 and TRBJ1-2; D gene uncertain. Germline lookup yields CDR1 SNHLY and CDR2 FYNNEI. V was trimmed by 3 bases and J by 4 bases, leaving 12 bases between them. The length of the CDR3 is 14 residues. The CDR3 DNA sequence: TGTGCCAGCAGTGAGCTGAAGCTGGGCTATGGCTACACCTTC. Amino acid sequence: CASSELKLGYGYTF.